Below, 25 T cell receptor beta chains from the same sample are listed, as sequenced in a study of blood T cell repertoires in COVID-19. TCRdb's table, derived via immunoSEQ multiplex PCR, lists solely in-frame clones and lacks some. The data show some 150,000 clones, approximately 85% seen once. Source material: peripheral blood. The source of these receptors is a man in his sixties with COVID-19, enrolled during active disease.

This sequence joins TRBV15 and TRBJ2-5; 10 bases align to TRBD2. This CDR3 contains 16 residues. The V segment lost 5 bases and the J segment 6 bases; nucleotides outside the gene matches: 12. CDR1 and CDR2 (germline): LNHNV, YYDKDF (reference sequence). The CDR3 DNA reads as TGTGCCACCAGCCCCGGGACTAGCGCTAACGGGAAGACCCAGTACTTC. This codes for CATSPGTSANGKTQYF.

CDR3 in DNA: TGTGCCAGCAGCGACCGGACTGGGACAGGGGACTATGGCTACACCTTC. Translating it yields CASSDRTGTGDYGYTF. This chain uses TRBV6-2 or TRBV6-3 with TRBJ1-2; 10 bases line up with TRBD1. This CDR3 region has 16 residues. CDR1 MNHEY and CDR2 SVGEGT come from the germline V gene. J was trimmed by 3 bases and V by 6 bases; bases with no gene match: 10.

This clone occurred a few times. The chain links TRBV28 to TRBJ1-2; possible D gene TRBD1, 5 bases. In germline, CDR1 is MDHEN, CDR2 SYDVKM. CDR3 length equals 12 residues. Trimming left V 5 bases short and J 5 bases short, with 9 bases between. CDR3 region: CASSQTVYGYTF. For the CDR3, the DNA is TGTGCCAGCAGTCAGACAGTGTATGGCTACACCTTC.

The chain has TRBV27 and TRBJ1-1, with D possibly TRBD1 on 6 matching bases. The CDR3 spans 17 residues. V was clipped by 2 bases and J by 1 base, with 17 bases between them. Germline V gene data show CDR1 as MNHEY and CDR2 as SMNVEV (reference sequence). CDR3 bases: TGTGCCAGCAGTTTACCCCCGCTGCTCAGGGGGAACACTGAAGCTTTCTTT. Protein product: CASSLPPLLRGNTEAFF.

The genes are TRBV4-1 and TRBJ2-7, with TRBD1 identical over 7 bases. The V gene end was trimmed by 4 bases and the J gene end by 1 base; junction bases not matched to a gene: 7. Germline V gives CDR1 MGHRA, CDR2 YSYEKL. This CDR3 contains 15 residues. The CDR3 is CASSRGTAESYEQYF. The DNA for the CDR3 is TGCGCCAGCAGCCGAGGGACAGCAGAGTCCTACGAGCAGTACTTC.

The chain links TRBV6-5 to TRBJ1-4; 9 bases fit TRBD1. This CDR3 has 15 amino acids. Trimming took 7 bases from V and 8 from J; bases not matched to a gene: 11. The germline gives CDR1 MNHEY, CDR2 SVGAGI. For the CDR3, the DNA is TGTGCCAGCACCTCCGCCGGGACAGGGTACGAAAAACTGTTTTTT. Residues: CASTSAGTGYEKLFF.

The V and J genes are TRBV4-3 and TRBJ2-3, with TRBD2 matching over 7 bases. The CDR3 is 17 amino acids. The V segment lost 1 base and the J segment 4 bases; nucleotides outside the gene matches: 11. The V gene's germline CDR1 is LGHNA and CDR2 YSLEER. The CDR3: CASSQVGEGPSSDTQYF. CDR3 nucleotides: TGCGCCAGCAGCCAAGTGGGGGAGGGCCCTAGTTCAGATACGCAGTATTTT.

The chain carries TRBV18 and TRBJ1-2; 8 bases are a match to TRBD1. This CDR3 is built from 15 residues. The V gene end was trimmed by 1 base and the J gene end by 3 bases; junction bases not matched to a gene: 4. Germline loops: CDR1 KGHSH, CDR2 LQKENI. The CDR3 is CASSPLSGQDYGYTF. In DNA form, the CDR3 reads TGTGCCAGCTCACCACTCTCGGGACAGGACTATGGCTACACCTTC.

V gene TRBV4-3 combines with J gene TRBJ1-2; D perhaps matches TRBD1 (5 bases). Germline V lookup: CDR1 LGHNA, CDR2 YSLEER. The CDR3 sequence is 16 residues long. V lost 1 base and J lost 3, with 15 bases in between. Here the CDR3 DNA reads TGCGCCAGCAGCCAAGTGGGCTTTGGGGACTACTATGGCTACACCTTC. This gives the protein CASSQVGFGDYYGYTF.

The V gene is TRBV7-9, the J gene TRBJ1-2, with a tentative D call TRBD1 (5 bases). V was clipped by 5 bases and J by 0 bases, with 13 bases between them. The CDR3 is 15 residues long. The germline CDR1 and CDR2 sequences are SEHNR and FQNEAQ (reference sequence). The CDR3 DNA reads TGTGCCAGCAGCCAAGGACACAAGGCTAACTATGGCTACACCTTC. It codes for CASSQGHKANYGYTF. The full variable domain, rest sourced from reference TRBV7-9 and TRBJ1-2, is DTGVSQNPRHKITKRGQNVTFRCDPISEHNRLYWYRQTLGQGPEFLTYFQNEAQLEKSRLLSDRFSAERPKGSFSTLEIQRTEQGDSAMYLCASSQGHKANYGYTFGSGTRLTVV.

The rearrangement uses TRBV6-5 and TRBJ2-1, with a weak D call TRBD2 (7 bases). The CDR3 is 13 amino acids. CDR1 is MNHEY, CDR2 SVGAGI, per germline. Trimming took off 2 bases at V and 9 bases at J, with 11 bases between the two ends. In nucleotides, the CDR3 is TGTGCCAGCAGTTACCACAGGGAGGGTGAGCAGTTCTTC. Protein product: CASSYHREGEQFF.

This clone has only a few counts. This rearrangement joins TRBV9 to TRBJ1-1; D unclear. The CDR3 is 13 amino acids. In germline, CDR1 is SGDLS, CDR2 YYNGEE. V lost 1 base and J 5 bases, leaving 9 bases between the germline ends. CDR3 amino acids: CASSVMGWTEAFF. CDR3 DNA sequence: TGTGCCAGCAGCGTAATGGGCTGGACTGAAGCTTTCTTT.

This chain links TRBV28 with TRBJ2-6, with a tentative D call TRBD1 (6 bases). CDR1 and CDR2 from the germline V gene are MDHEN and SYDVKM. Trimming removed 5 bases at V and 2 bases at J, with 13 bases between. The CDR3 runs 16 residues. CDR3 amino acids: CASSLTGSPGANVLTF. In DNA, the CDR3 is TGTGCCAGCAGTCTGACAGGTTCCCCTGGGGCCAACGTCCTGACTTTC.

The chain employs TRBV28 and TRBJ1-2; a possible D gene is TRBD1 (5 bases). Trimming cost V 4 bases and J 4 bases, with 16 bases left between them. Germline-derived CDR1 and CDR2 are MDHEN and SYDVKM. The CDR3 extends over 15 amino acids. CDR3: CASSSLTVRIYGYTF. As DNA, the CDR3 is TGTGCCAGCAGTTCCCTGACAGTGCGGATCTATGGCTACACCTTC.

This clone showed up just a few times. V and J are TRBV2 and TRBJ1-2; weak D call: TRBD1 (6 bases). Trimming shortened V by 4 bases and J by 4 bases, and 16 bases separated the two germline ends. Per the germline V gene, CDR1 is SNHLY and CDR2 is FYNNEI. This CDR3 has 15 residues. Here the CDR3 DNA reads TGTGCCAGCAGTGGGGAGGGGGGACGGAGCTATGGCTACACCTTC. This codes for CASSGEGGRSYGYTF.

The gene calls are TRBV6-5 and TRBJ2-3; maybe TRBD1 (6 bases). V was clipped by 6 bases and J by 7 bases, with 8 bases between them. Germline V gene data show CDR1 as MNHEY and CDR2 as SVGAGI. The CDR3 length is 11 residues. The CDR3 region is CASSDRYTQYF. The CDR3 DNA reads TGTGCCAGCAGCGACAGGTATACGCAGTATTTT.

The chain joins TRBV30 to TRBJ2-3, with 7 bases that match TRBD1. V trimming: 7 bases; J trimming: 2 bases; junction bases outside the gene matches: 9. The CDR3 covers 14 residues. Germline assignment: CDR1 GTSNPN and CDR2 SVGIG (reference sequence). This chain's CDR3 is CASTWGQPTDTQYF. CDR3 in DNA: TGTGCCTCCACCTGGGGACAGCCCACAGATACGCAGTATTTT.

The chain is built from TRBV4-3 and TRBJ2-7; unclear D gene. The CDR3 length is 13 residues. V was pared by 0 bases and J by 7 bases, with 10 bases between. The germline V gene has CDR1 LGHNA and CDR2 YSLEER. The CDR3 bases are TGCGCCAGCAGCCAAGATTCATCGCGAGAGCAGTACTTC. It specifies CASSQDSSREQYF.

The rearrangement links TRBV5-6 to TRBJ1-5; 7 nucleotides line up with TRBD1. Germline CDR1 SGHDT, CDR2 YYEEEE. V trimming: 2 bases; J trimming: 2 bases; junction bases outside the gene matches: 1. The CDR3 spans 14 residues. The CDR3 loop reads CASSFGTGNQPQHF. CDR3 bases: TGTGCCAGCAGCTTTGGGACAGGCAATCAGCCCCAGCATTTT.

V usage is TRBV30 and J usage is TRBJ1-2, with D tentatively TRBD1 (6 bases). The CDR3 is 13 residues long. The V and J ends lost 8 bases and 4 bases respectively, with 17 bases between them. Germline lookup yields CDR1 GTSNPN and CDR2 SVGIG (reference sequence). CDR3: CAGGGGGFYGYTF. In nucleotides, the CDR3 is TGTGCCGGGGGCGGGGGGGGCTTCTATGGCTACACCTTC. Variable domain in full (rest from reference TRBV30 and TRBJ1-2): SQTIHQWPATLVQPVGSPLSLECTVEGTSNPNLYWYRQAAGRGLQLLFYSVGIGQISSEVPQNLSASRPQDRQFILSSKKLLLSDSGFYLCAGGGGGFYGYTFGSGTRLTVV.

The chain carries TRBV19 and TRBJ1-4; 7 bases line up with TRBD1. Germline V gene sequence: CDR1 LNHDA, CDR2 SQIVND (reference sequence). J gave up 6 bases and V 3 bases, and 10 bases lay outside the gene matches. The CDR3 loop spans 16 amino acids. The DNA for the CDR3 is TGTGCCAGTAGTATTCTGTTCGGGACAGATGATGAAAAACTGTTTTTT. Residues: CASSILFGTDDEKLFF. Together with reference TRBV19 and TRBJ1-4, the CDR3 gives the full variable domain: DGGITQSPKYLFRKEGQNVTLSCEQNLNHDAMYWYRQDPGQGLRLIYYSQIVNDFQKGDIAEGYSVSREKKESFPLTVTSAQKNPTAFYLCASSILFGTDDEKLFFGSGTQLSVL.

The chain has TRBV6-2 or TRBV6-3 and TRBJ2-4; 8 bases agree with TRBD1. The CDR3 sequence is 16 residues long. Trimming cost V 5 bases and J 1 base; bases outside gene matches: 7. In germline, CDR1 is MNHEY, CDR2 SVGEGT. The CDR3 reads CASSGQGAKAKNIQYF. For the CDR3, the DNA is TGTGCCAGCAGTGGCCAGGGGGCTAAGGCCAAAAACATTCAGTACTTC.

This rearrangement joins TRBV29-1 to TRBJ2-1, with D possibly matching TRBD1 (8 bases). V lost 6 bases and J lost 3, with 12 bases in between. CDR3 length: 13 residues. Germline lookup yields CDR1 SQVTM and CDR2 ANQGSEA. In nucleotides, the CDR3 is TGCAGCGTGGGGGGGACAGGCTACAATGAGCAGTTCTTC. Amino acids: CSVGGTGYNEQFF.

The chain combines TRBV9 with TRBJ1-3; 7 bases agree with TRBD1. This CDR3 is 17 amino acids long. The ends lost 4 bases at V and 1 base at J; junction bases unmatched: 11. Per the germline V gene, CDR1 is SGDLS and CDR2 is YYNGEE. The CDR3 DNA reads TGTGCCAGCAGCCCACAGACAGGGCTCCTTTCTGGAAACACCATATATTTT. Its protein is CASSPQTGLLSGNTIYF. The full variable domain, with the rest looked up from reference TRBV9 and TRBJ1-3, is DSGVTQTPKHLITATGQRVTLRCSPRSGDLSVYWYQQSLDQGLQFLIQYYNGEERAKGNILERFSAQQFPDLHSELNLSSLELGDSALYFCASSPQTGLLSGNTIYFGEGSWLTVV.

J is TRBJ2-2 and V is TRBV7-8; 8 bases agree with TRBD2. The J segment lost 4 bases and the V segment lost 5 bases, leaving 6 bases of the junction unmatched. The CDR3 is 15 residues long. Per germline, CDR1 SGHVS and CDR2 FQNEAQ. In nucleotides, the CDR3 is TGTGCCAGCAGCATCAGCGGGAGTACCACCGGGGAGCTGTTTTTT. Protein sequence: CASSISGSTTGELFF.